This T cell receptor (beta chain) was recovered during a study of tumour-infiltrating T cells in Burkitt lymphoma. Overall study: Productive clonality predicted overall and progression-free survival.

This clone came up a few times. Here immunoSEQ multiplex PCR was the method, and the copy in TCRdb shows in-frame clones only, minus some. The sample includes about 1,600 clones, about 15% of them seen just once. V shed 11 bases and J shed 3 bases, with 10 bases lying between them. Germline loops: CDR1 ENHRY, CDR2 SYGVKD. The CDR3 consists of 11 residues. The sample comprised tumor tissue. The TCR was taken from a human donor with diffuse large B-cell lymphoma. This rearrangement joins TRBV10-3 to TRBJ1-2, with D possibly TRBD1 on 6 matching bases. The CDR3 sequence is CAASGDYGYTF. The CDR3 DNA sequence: TGTGCCGCATCAGGGGACTATGGCTACACCTTC.